Listed below are T cell receptor beta chains from one sample, sequenced in a study of neurological immune-mediated disorders. Each CDR3 protein is one row after TCRdb ran MiXCR on the 5' RACE reads. The data show around 58,000 distinct CDR3 sequences, 3% to 4% seen once. Sequencing used PBMCs. These receptors were collected from a woman aged 55-75 years with multiple sclerosis. CDR3s include the opening cysteine and the closing phenylalanine or tryptophan. D genes are given only for firm matches. Size tells how often a clone was seen (once, few, many) or the class of an expanded clone, and some rows leave it out.

CDR3nt	CDR3aa	j_gene	d_gene	abundance	v_gene
TGCAGTCGGTCGGGGTCTGTATATGGCGAGCAGTACTTC	CSRSGSVYGEQYF	TRBJ2-7	.	many	TRBV20-1
TGTGCCAGCAGCTCCCGACCGGGACATCAAGATACGCAGTATTTT	CASSSRPGHQDTQYF	TRBJ2-3	.	many	TRBV7-6
TGCGCCAGCAGCCAGGTACAGGGGGTGGAGGCTTTCTTT	CASSQVQGVEAFF	TRBJ1-1	TRBD1	many	TRBV4-3
TGCAGTGCTAGAGTCCAGGGACCAGATACGCAGTATTTT	CSARVQGPDTQYF	TRBJ2-3	.	many	TRBV20-1
TGTGCCAGCAGCTTAGTAGGAGCGGGGGGGCAGAAGACCCAGTACTTC	CASSLVGAGGQKTQYF	TRBJ2-5	TRBD2	many	TRBV7-2
TGTGCCAGCAGCCGCCCAGGACAGGGGGCAGGGGAGACCCAGTACTTC	CASSRPGQGAGETQYF	TRBJ2-5	TRBD1	.	TRBV11-2
TGCGCCAGCAGTAGCGGGAGGGCCGGAGATACGCAGTATTTT	CASSSGRAGDTQYF	TRBJ2-3	TRBD2	many	TRBV5-1
TGCAGTGCTAGGGATGGGACAGGAGCGAACACCGGGGAGCTGTTTTTT	CSARDGTGANTGELFF	TRBJ2-2	TRBD1	many	TRBV20-1
TGCAGTGCTAGACTCGGGGTCGCGAACACCGGGGAGCTGTTTTTT	CSARLGVANTGELFF	TRBJ2-2	.	many	TRBV20-1
TGTGCCAGCAGGGAACCAGAGCAGCCCCAGCATTTT	CASREPEQPQHF	TRBJ1-5	.	many	TRBV2
TGCTCCAGCAGAGAACTACAGGGGGCCGGCGGGGAGCTGTTTTTT	CSSRELQGAGGELFF	TRBJ2-2	TRBD1	.	TRBV5-1
TGCGCCAGCAGTCCGCAGGGGGCCTACAATGAGCAGTTCTTC	CASSPQGAYNEQFF	TRBJ2-1	TRBD1	many	TRBV4-1
TGCGCCAGCAGGGATAGGGCCCACTCTGGAAACACCATATATTTT	CASRDRAHSGNTIYF	TRBJ1-3	.	many	TRBV5-1
TGTGCCAGCAGTTTACTGGCAGTCACAGATACGCAGTATTTT	CASSLLAVTDTQYF	TRBJ2-3	.	.	TRBV12-3/TRBV12-4
TGCAGTGCTAAACTAGCGGGAGTTCGGAATGAGCAGTTCTTC	CSAKLAGVRNEQFF	TRBJ2-1	TRBD2	many	TRBV20-1
TGTGCCAGCAGCCTAGGTTCCGGGGAGTACTTC	CASSLGSGEYF	TRBJ2-7	.	many	TRBV12-3/TRBV12-4
TGTGCCAGCAGCGAGACTTTTAGCTCCTACAATGAGCAGTTCTTC	CASSETFSSYNEQFF	TRBJ2-1	.	many	TRBV7-2
TGTGCCAGCAGCCGCACTAGCGGGGGGGCTCGTGGCTACGAGCAGTACTTC	CASSRTSGGARGYEQYF	TRBJ2-7	TRBD2	few	TRBV6-5
TGCAGTGCCAGAGGCCTAGCGGGGGGACTCTCCTACAATGAGCAGTTCTTC	CSARGLAGGLSYNEQFF	TRBJ2-1	TRBD2	many	TRBV20-1
TGCAGTGCTTCCCCGAGACTCGCAGGATTCACAGATACGCAGTATTTT	CSASPRLAGFTDTQYF	TRBJ2-3	.	many	TRBV20-1
TGCGCCAGCAGCTGGGGACAGGATCGGACCTACGAGCAGTACTTC	CASSWGQDRTYEQYF	TRBJ2-7	TRBD1	few	TRBV5-1
TGTGCCAGCAACCCGGGCCCAGATACGCAGTATTTT	CASNPGPDTQYF	TRBJ2-3	.	.	TRBV12-3/TRBV12-4
TGTGCCAGCAGGGGGGACAAAGAGACCCAGTACTTC	CASRGDKETQYF	TRBJ2-5	.	many	TRBV28
TGTGCCAGCAGTTCAGGAGAGAACCAGTACTTC	CASSSGENQYF	TRBJ2-5	.	.	TRBV6-2/TRBV6-3
TGCAGCATTCGGGACAGACGCTACGAGCAGTACTTC	CSIRDRRYEQYF	TRBJ2-7	TRBD1	many	TRBV29-1
TGTGCCAGCACCCAATTGGGGCGGACCGTCGACAATGAGCAGTTCTTC	CASTQLGRTVDNEQFF	TRBJ2-1	.	many	TRBV27
TGCGCCAGCAGCTTGTTTAGCTCCTACGAGCAGTACTTC	CASSLFSSYEQYF	TRBJ2-7	.	many	TRBV5-1
TGTGCCAGCAGTACCGGGACAGGATCGAACACCGGGGAGCTGTTTTTT	CASSTGTGSNTGELFF	TRBJ2-2	TRBD1	few	TRBV7-9
TGTGCCAGCAGTGAACCGACAGGCCACTATGGCTACACCTTC	CASSEPTGHYGYTF	TRBJ1-2	.	many	TRBV5-6
TGCGCCAGCAGCCTCGGGACTAGCGGCTACGAGCAGTACTTC	CASSLGTSGYEQYF	TRBJ2-7	TRBD2	many	TRBV5-1